These T cell receptor beta chains were read from a single sample in a study of beta chain features in type 1 diabetes. Clones were read by immunoSEQ multiplex PCR, and TCRdb kept only the in-frame ones, dropping some. The table has 330,000 or so clones, approximately 14% seen once. The sequencing sample was made of central memory CD4+ T cells from blood. The source is a man in his thirties or forties in good health. CDR3s include the opening cysteine and the closing phenylalanine or tryptophan. A D gene is named only where the DNA matches it firmly. For some rows the clone size is stated as once, few or many, or as a class when expanded; others skip it.

V	J	size	D	DNA	CDR3
TRBV7-2	TRBJ1-6	NA	TRBD1	TGTGCCAGCAGCTTAGTCAGACAGGGGAATTCACCCCTCCACTTT	CASSLVRQGNSPLHF
TRBV7-2	TRBJ1-6	few	NA	TGTGCCAGCACCAACGGTTCACCCCTCCACTTT	CASTNGSPLHF
TRBV29-1	TRBJ2-2	NA	TRBD1	TGCAGCGGCTGGGGGACAGACACCGGGGAGCTGTTTTTT	CSGWGTDTGELFF
TRBV7-2	TRBJ2-3	few	NA	TGTGCCAGCAGCTCCTCGTCTGGGGCGGACACAGATACGCAGTATTTT	CASSSSSGADTDTQYF
TRBV7-2	TRBJ2-1	NA	NA	TGTGCCAGCAGCTTAGGTGTCCGACAGTCTCAGTTCTTC	CASSLGVRQSQFF
TRBV5-1	TRBJ2-5	NA	NA	TGCGCCAGCAGCTTGGCCGGAGAGACCCAGTACTTC	CASSLAGETQYF
TRBV7-6	TRBJ1-6	NA	TRBD1	TGTGCCAGCAGCAAGACATCAGGACAGGGAGGAAATTCACCCCTCCACTTT	CASSKTSGQGGNSPLHF
TRBV9	TRBJ1-5	NA	NA	TGTGCCAGCAGCGAAGGGGTTCGCAATCAGCCCCAGCATTTT	CASSEGVRNQPQHF
TRBV28	TRBJ2-5	few	TRBD1	TGTGCCAGCAGTCCCGGGACAGTCCAAGAGACCCAGTACTTC	CASSPGTVQETQYF
TRBV11-3	TRBJ2-7	many	NA	TGTGCCAGCAGCTTGGTTCAGGGAGCCACCTACGAGCAGTACTTC	CASSLVQGATYEQYF
TRBV4-3	TRBJ1-2	few	NA	TGCGCCAGCAGCCAATCAGGGTTTAATGGCTACACCTTC	CASSQSGFNGYTF
TRBV4-3	TRBJ2-3	NA	TRBD1	TGCGCCAGCAGCCAGCCCGGGACAGGCACAGATACGCAGTATTTT	CASSQPGTGTDTQYF
TRBV7-9	TRBJ2-1	many	NA	TGTGCCAGCAGCTTAGCGAGGCGACTTGGCAATGAGCAGTTCTTC	CASSLARRLGNEQFF
TRBV27	TRBJ2-7	NA	NA	TGTGCCAGCAGTTTATCGTGGCAGATCACCTACGAGCAGTACTTC	CASSLSWQITYEQYF
TRBV5-1	TRBJ1-1	NA	NA	TGCGCCAGCAGCCAGTCGAGCAGGGCCCAGGACACTGAAGCTTTCTTT	CASSQSSRAQDTEAFF
TRBV11-2	TRBJ2-5	NA	TRBD1	TGTGCCAGCAGCTTTGGGGGTACAGGGGGACGGGAGACCCAGTACTTC	CASSFGGTGGRETQYF
TRBV5-1	TRBJ1-2	NA	TRBD1	TGCGCCAGCAGCAGCACAGGGGTCGGCTACACCTTC	CASSSTGVGYTF
TRBV28	TRBJ1-1	few	TRBD1	TGTGCCAGCAGTCGGGACAGGGTAGAAGCTTTCTTT	CASSRDRVEAFF
TRBV9	TRBJ2-1	few	NA	TGTGCCAGCAGCCAGCCGGGTGAGCAGTTCTTC	CASSQPGEQFF
TRBV6-5	TRBJ2-5	few	NA	TGTGCCAGCAGCCCCCGAGGGGTGACCCAGTACTTC	CASSPRGVTQYF
TRBV11-2	TRBJ1-6	few	TRBD1	TGTGCCAGCAGCCCGACCTTGAAACGGACAGGGGGGAATTCACCCCTCCACTTT	CASSPTLKRTGGNSPLHF
TRBV5-6	TRBJ1-1	few	NA	TGTGCCAGCAGCACAGGACAGAACACTGAAGCTTTCTTT	CASSTGQNTEAFF
TRBV11-2	TRBJ2-3	few	NA	TGTGCCAGCAGCAACCTAGAACTGGGGAGGGATACGCAGTATTTT	CASSNLELGRDTQYF
TRBV4-2	TRBJ2-2	NA	TRBD2	TGTGCCAGCAGCCATGGCGGGAGGGCCGGCGCCGGGGAGCTGTTTTTT	CASSHGGRAGAGELFF
TRBV29-1	TRBJ1-1	few	NA	TGCAGCGGGAACAGGTTCATGAACACTGAAGCTTTCTTT	CSGNRFMNTEAFF
TRBV7-2	TRBJ2-1	once	NA	TGTGCCAGCAGCTTAGGGGGGTCGGCAGAACCTTACAATGAGCAGTTCTTC	CASSLGGSAEPYNEQFF
TRBV4-1	TRBJ1-2	few	TRBD1	TGCGCCAGCAGCCGGACAGGGTTTGACCAGTATGGCTACACCTTC	CASSRTGFDQYGYTF
TRBV15	TRBJ1-4	many	TRBD1	TGTGCCACCAGCAGCGACAGGGGACCTAATGAAAAACTGTTTTTT	CATSSDRGPNEKLFF